Presented here are 10 T cell receptor beta chains from one specimen sequenced in a study of CD4 T cells in relation to SARS-CoV-2 and coronaviruses. The unexposed donors gave CD4+ T cells in about 2011-2018, prior to COVID-19. Profiled with immunoSEQ multiplex PCR; TCRdb holds only in-frame clones, not every one. Of about 59,000 clones in the sample, 80% to 90% are singletons; the top ten hold under 1.5%. Input material: memory CD4+ T cells from PBMCs. Receptor source: a human donor in good health.

The CDR3 coding sequence is TGTGCCAGCAGTGAAGGGACAGGGGGCTACAATGAGCAGTTCTTC. Translation: CASSEGTGGYNEQFF. J is TRBJ2-1 and V is TRBV25-1; 11 bases align to TRBD1. The CDR3 is made up of 15 amino acids. Germline lookup yields CDR1 MGHDK and CDR2 SYGVNS. The V and J ends lost 2 bases and 3 bases, in that order; junction bases with no gene match: 0.

The chain employs TRBV19 and TRBJ1-5; D call uncertain. Trimming cost V 4 bases and J 8 bases, with 9 bases left between them. Germline CDR1 is LNHDA and CDR2 is SQIVND (reference sequence). This CDR3 region has 12 residues. The CDR3 sequence: CASSTLQEPQHF. The CDR3 DNA is TGTGCCAGTAGTACCCTGCAGGAGCCCCAGCATTTT.

The CDR3 DNA is TGTGCCAGTAGTGCCCAACTAGCGGTCTACAATGAGCAGTTCTTC. Protein product: CASSAQLAVYNEQFF. V is TRBV19 and J is TRBJ2-1; 8 nucleotides agree with TRBD2. Trimming removed 5 bases from V and 3 bases from J; junction bases left unmatched: 6. Germline V lookup: CDR1 LNHDA, CDR2 SQIVND (reference sequence). The CDR3 is 15 amino acids.

The CDR3 protein is CASSFGGRAGAEQFF. The CDR3, as DNA: TGTGCCAGCAGCTTCGGCGGGAGGGCCGGAGCTGAGCAGTTCTTC. This chain uses TRBV11-3 with TRBJ2-1; 9 bases agree with TRBD2. Germline V gene sequence: CDR1 SGHNT, CDR2 YENEEA. The CDR3 sequence is 15 residues long. Trimming removed 3 bases from V and 9 bases from J; junction bases left unmatched: 9.

This clone was observed a handful of times. The V and J genes are TRBV7-8 and TRBJ2-7; D ambiguous. The germline V gene has CDR1 SGHVS and CDR2 FQNEAQ. The CDR3 sequence is 13 residues long. Between the trimmed V and J ends, which lost 1 base and 4 bases, there was a span of 8 bases. CDR3: CASSLVAVYEQYF. CDR3 nucleotide sequence: TGTGCCAGCAGCTTAGTGGCCGTTTACGAGCAGTACTTC.

This sequence joins TRBV6-2 or TRBV6-3 and TRBJ2-7; TRBD2 might be the D (5 bases). The CDR3 is 16 residues long. The V gene's germline CDR1 is MNHEY and CDR2 SVGEGT. With 2 bases removed from V and 7 bases from J, the gap between germline ends came to 21 bases. CDR3 amino acids: CASSYHQPWEWLEQYF. DNA of the CDR3: TGTGCCAGCAGTTACCATCAACCCTGGGAGTGGTTAGAGCAGTACTTC.

This clone is a singleton in its sample. This chain joins TRBV10-3 and TRBJ2-7; 9 bases match TRBD1. The CDR3 contains 14 residues. The germline gives CDR1 ENHRY, CDR2 SYGVKD. V lost 2 bases, J lost 4 bases, and 3 bases stayed unmatched. CDR3 DNA: TGTGCCATCAGTGAGGGACAGGGGAATTACGAGCAGTACTTC. Residues: CAISEGQGNYEQYF.

The chain combines TRBV20-1 with TRBJ2-7; a possible D gene is TRBD2 (6 bases). CDR1 and CDR2 from the germline V gene are DFQATT and SNEGSKA (reference sequence). V shed 5 bases and J shed 6 bases, with 8 bases lying between them. This CDR3 has 10 amino acids. The CDR3 nucleotides read TGCAGTGCTGGAGGGGTCGAGCAGTACTTC. It translates to CSAGGVEQYF.

In its sample, this clone was seen once. This sequence joins TRBV4-1 and TRBJ2-7; the match to TRBD2 covers 8 bases. J gave up 0 bases and V 4 bases, and 5 bases lay outside the gene matches. The V gene's germline CDR1 is MGHRA and CDR2 YSYEKL. The CDR3 is 15 amino acids. In DNA form, the CDR3 reads TGCGCCAGCAGCCTCGGGGGGGCCTACTCCTACGAGCAGTACTTC. As protein: CASSLGGAYSYEQYF.

The chain employs TRBV3-1 (or the pseudogene TRBV3-2) and TRBJ2-1, with D possibly called TRBD1 or TRBD2 (6 bases each). The germline V gene has CDR1 LGHDT and CDR2 YNNKEL (reference sequence). Trimming removed 0 bases from V and 4 bases from J, with 16 bases in between. The CDR3 loop spans 17 amino acids. As DNA, the CDR3 is TGTGCCAGCAGCCAAGATGATAGGGGGGTAATGTACAATGAGCAGTTCTTC. Its protein is CASSQDDRGVMYNEQFF.